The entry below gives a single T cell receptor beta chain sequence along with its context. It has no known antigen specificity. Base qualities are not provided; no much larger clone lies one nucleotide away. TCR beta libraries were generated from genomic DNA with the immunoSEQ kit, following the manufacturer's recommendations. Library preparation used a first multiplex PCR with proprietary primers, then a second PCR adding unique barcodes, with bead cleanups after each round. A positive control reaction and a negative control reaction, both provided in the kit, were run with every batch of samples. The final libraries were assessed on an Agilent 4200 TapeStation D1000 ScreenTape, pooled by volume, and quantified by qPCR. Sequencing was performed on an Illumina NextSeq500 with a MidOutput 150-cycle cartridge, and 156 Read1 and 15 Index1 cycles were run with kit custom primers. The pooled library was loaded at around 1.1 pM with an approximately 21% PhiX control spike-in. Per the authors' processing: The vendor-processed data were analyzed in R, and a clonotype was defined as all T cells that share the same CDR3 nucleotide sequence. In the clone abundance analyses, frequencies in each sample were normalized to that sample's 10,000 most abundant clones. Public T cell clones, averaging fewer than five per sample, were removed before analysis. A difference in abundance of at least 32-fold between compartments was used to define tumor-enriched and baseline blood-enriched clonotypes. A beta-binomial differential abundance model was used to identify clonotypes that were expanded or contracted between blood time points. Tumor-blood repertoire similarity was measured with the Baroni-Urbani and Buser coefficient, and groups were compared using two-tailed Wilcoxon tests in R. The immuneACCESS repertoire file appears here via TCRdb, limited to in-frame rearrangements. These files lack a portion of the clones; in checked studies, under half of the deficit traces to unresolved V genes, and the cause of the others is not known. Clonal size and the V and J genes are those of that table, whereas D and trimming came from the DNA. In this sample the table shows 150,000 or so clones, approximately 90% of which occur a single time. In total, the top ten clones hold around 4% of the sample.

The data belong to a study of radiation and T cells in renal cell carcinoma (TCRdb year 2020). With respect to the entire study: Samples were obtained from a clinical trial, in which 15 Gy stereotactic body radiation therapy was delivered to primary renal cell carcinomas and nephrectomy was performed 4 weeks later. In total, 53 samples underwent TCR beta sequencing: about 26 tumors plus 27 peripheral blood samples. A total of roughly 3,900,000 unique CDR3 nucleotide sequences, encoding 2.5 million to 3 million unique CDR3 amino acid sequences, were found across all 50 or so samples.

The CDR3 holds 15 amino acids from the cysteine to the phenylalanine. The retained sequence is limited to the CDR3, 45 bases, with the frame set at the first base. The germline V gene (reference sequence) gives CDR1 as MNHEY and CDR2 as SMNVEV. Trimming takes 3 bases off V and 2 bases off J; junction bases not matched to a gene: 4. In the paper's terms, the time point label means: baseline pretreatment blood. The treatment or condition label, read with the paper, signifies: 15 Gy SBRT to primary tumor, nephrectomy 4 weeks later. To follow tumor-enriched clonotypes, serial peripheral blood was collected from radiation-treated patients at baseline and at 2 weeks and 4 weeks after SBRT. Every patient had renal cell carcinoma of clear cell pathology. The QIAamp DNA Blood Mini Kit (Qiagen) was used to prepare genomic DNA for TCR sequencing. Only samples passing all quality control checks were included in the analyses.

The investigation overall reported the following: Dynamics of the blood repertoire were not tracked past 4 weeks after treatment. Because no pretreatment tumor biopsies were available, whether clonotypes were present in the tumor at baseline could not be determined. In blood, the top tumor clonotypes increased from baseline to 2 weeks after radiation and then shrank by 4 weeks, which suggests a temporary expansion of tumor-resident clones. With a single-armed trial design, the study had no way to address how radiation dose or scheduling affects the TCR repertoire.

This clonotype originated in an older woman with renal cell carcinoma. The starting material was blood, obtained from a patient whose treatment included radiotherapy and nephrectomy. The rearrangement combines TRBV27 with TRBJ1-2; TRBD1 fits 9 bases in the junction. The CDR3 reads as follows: CASSLVQGANYGYTF. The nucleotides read TGTGCCAGCAGTTTGGTACAGGGGGCGAACTATGGCTACACCTTC.